This TCR beta chain was profiled in a study of cytomegalovirus exposure and HLA in healthy donors. Every donor was a healthy person donating bone marrow. Study-level results: In a later analysis, TCR beta V- and J-gene trimming showed a link to a missense DCLRE1C variant.

The table lists this clone with a few counts. Its target is unknown. Vbeta (60) and Jbeta (13) primers were used in the PCR. The assay was immunoSEQ multiplex PCR, and TCRdb's table has in-frame clones only and misses some. Of about 90,000 clones listed, 50% to 80% are singletons. The CDR3 is 16 residues long. Germline values: CDR1 SGHRS, CDR2 YFSETQ. V was pared by 4 bases and J by 9 bases, with 13 bases of the junction left unmatched. The chain is built from TRBV5-1 and TRBJ1-6, with TRBD1 matching over 7 bases. The TCR comes from a man younger than 45 in good health and CMV-seronegative. Sample: PBMCs. The CDR3 loop reads CASSQGDSLFGSPLHF. DNA for the CDR3: TGCGCCAGCAGCCAGGGGGACAGTCTGTTTGGTTCACCCCTCCACTTT.